A single sample is the source of the 17 T cell receptor beta chains below, sequenced in a study of Ad26.COV2.S vaccination and SARS-CoV-2 variants. The treatment is: 19 received Ad26.COV2.S at low or high dose, single or two shots; 5 received placebo; per-sample allocation not given. Samples analyzed were those drawn on day 63 after the first vaccine or placebo injection. The repertoire was sequenced with immunoSEQ multiplex PCR; TCRdb's copy has only in-frame clones and lacks some. The data show about 410,000 clones, around 92% seen once. The input for sequencing was peripheral blood, taken in a trial of Ad26.COV2.S vaccine versus placebo. The receptors stem from a person between 18 and 59 years old who received the Ad26.COV2.S COVID-19 vaccine or a placebo.

The rearrangement joins TRBV6-5 to TRBJ1-1; maybe TRBD1 (5 bases). This CDR3 comprises 15 residues. The germline V and J ends were trimmed by 10 bases and 0 bases, with 18 bases remaining between them. Germline CDR1 and CDR2: MNHEY and SVGAGI. Here the CDR3 DNA reads TGTGCCACCTACCCCCCGACAGCGCTGAACACTGAAGCTTTCTTT. Amino acid sequence: CATYPPTALNTEAFF.

V gene TRBV4-3 combines with J gene TRBJ1-3; D remains ambiguous. Per the germline V gene, CDR1 is LGHNA and CDR2 is YSLEER. The CDR3 covers 16 residues. The ends were cut back, 4 bases at V and 0 bases at J, with 13 bases in the middle. CDR3 sequence (DNA): TGCGCCAGCAGCCCGAGCCTTTGGGGCTCTGGAAACACCATATATTTT. It encodes CASSPSLWGSGNTIYF.

The J gene is TRBJ2-4, the V gene TRBV7-2, with 9 positions matching TRBD2. The CDR3 contains 17 residues. V lost 1 base, J lost 6 bases, and 10 bases stayed unmatched. The germline V gene encodes CDR1 SGHTA and CDR2 FQGNSA. CDR3 loop: CASSLGPAGGPGNIQYF. The CDR3 DNA reads as TGTGCCAGCAGCTTAGGTCCAGCGGGGGGCCCGGGAAACATTCAGTACTTC.

V gene TRBV6-5 combines with J gene TRBJ1-2, with TRBD1 matching 7 bases. Germline V lookup: CDR1 MNHEY, CDR2 SVGAGI. CDR3 length equals 12 residues. Written as DNA, the CDR3 is TGTAGTGAACCGGGGACAGCCTATGGCTACACCTTC. This encodes CSEPGTAYGYTF.

The chain combines TRBV25-1 with TRBJ2-5, with 10 bases identical to TRBD1. CDR3 length equals 14 residues. Germline-derived CDR1 and CDR2 are MGHDK and SYGVNS. Trimming removed 5 bases from V and 4 bases from J; junction bases left unmatched: 4. In DNA, the CDR3 is TGTGCCAGCAGTCCAGGACAGGGGGTAGAGACCCAGTACTTC. It encodes CASSPGQGVETQYF.

The chain is built from TRBV13 and TRBJ1-6, with D perhaps matching TRBD1 (6 bases). The CDR3 runs 17 residues. Trimming removed 6 bases at V and 10 bases at J, with 25 bases between. The germline CDR1 and CDR2 sequences are PRHDT and FYEKMQ (reference sequence). CDR3 in DNA: TGTGCCAGCAGGCTCAGGGGAAAGGGGACTTTTGGGTCACCCCTCCACTTT. Translated: CASRLRGKGTFGSPLHF.

Concerning this clone: In the same sample, other DNA sequences code for this CDR3. This rearrangement joins TRBV6-5 to TRBJ2-7; D remains unclear. Germline lookup yields CDR1 MNHEY and CDR2 SVGAGI. The ends were cut back, 0 bases at V and 7 bases at J, with 4 bases in the middle. The CDR3 runs to 11 residues. The CDR3 DNA follows: TGTGCCAGCAGTTACTCGGGAGAGCAGTACTTC. Amino acids: CASSYSGEQYF.

About this clone itself: The sample contains more than one DNA sequence encoding this CDR3. The chain has TRBV29-1 and TRBJ2-3; 8 bases align to TRBD2. This CDR3 spans 13 amino acids. J was trimmed by 2 bases and V by 4 bases; bases with no gene match: 2. Germline V CDR1 and CDR2: SQVTM, ANQGSEA. In DNA form, the CDR3 reads TGCAGCGTTGCGGGGGGGCCCACAGATACGCAGTATTTT. This gives the protein CSVAGGPTDTQYF.

The V gene is TRBV18, the J gene TRBJ1-6, with no clear D. V shed 2 bases and J shed 7 bases, with 6 bases lying between them. The length of the CDR3 is 13 residues. Germline CDR1 KGHSH, CDR2 LQKENI. In nucleotides, the CDR3 is TGTGCCAGCTCACCAAAGACGAATTCACCCCTCCACTTT. It encodes CASSPKTNSPLHF. The full variable domain, completed using reference TRBV18 and TRBJ1-6, is NAGVMQNPRHLVRRRGQEARLRCSPMKGHSHVYWYRQLPEEGLKFMVYLQKENIIDESGMPKERFSAEFPKEGPSILRIQQVVRGDSAAYFCASSPKTNSPLHFGNGTRLTVT.

The chain couples TRBV25-1 to TRBJ2-7; 12 positions match TRBD1. The CDR3 runs 15 residues. V gave up 5 bases and J gave up 6 bases; unmatched junction bases: 8. Germline V CDR1 and CDR2: MGHDK, SYGVNS. For the CDR3, the DNA is TGTGCCAGCAGTATAACGGGACAGGGGGCTTTCGAGCAGTACTTC. Translating it yields CASSITGQGAFEQYF.

Only one count was recorded for this clone. V usage is TRBV24-1 and J usage is TRBJ2-6, with D possibly matching TRBD1 (5 bases). CDR3 length: 13 amino acids. Trimming removed 8 bases at V and 4 bases at J, with 8 bases between. Germline V lookup: CDR1 KGHDR, CDR2 SFDVKD. CDR3 DNA: TGTGCCACCAAGGACAACGGGGCCAACGTCCTGACTTTC. Protein sequence: CATKDNGANVLTF.

The chain has TRBV7-6 and TRBJ1-2; tentative D call: TRBD1 (5 bases). The CDR3 covers 13 residues. The V end lost 7 bases, the J end lost 4 bases, and 13 bases lay between the germline ends. Germline V gene data show CDR1 as SGHVS and CDR2 as FNYEAQ. CDR3 sequence: CASTPGDAYGYTF. Written as DNA, the CDR3 is TGTGCCAGCACCCCTGGGGACGCCTATGGCTACACCTTC. The full variable domain, completed using reference TRBV7-6 and TRBJ1-2, is GAGVSQSPRYKVTKRGQDVALRCDPISGHVSLYWYRQALGQGPEFLTYFNYEAQQDKSGLPNDRFSAERPEGSISTLTIQRTEQRDSAMYRCASTPGDAYGYTFGSGTRLTVV.

V usage is TRBV11-2 and J usage is TRBJ1-1; TRBD1 is a possible D gene (5 bases). CDR3 length: 14 amino acids. V lost 5 bases and J lost 0, with 10 bases in between. CDR1 is SGHAT, CDR2 FQNNGV, per germline. For the CDR3, the DNA is TGTGCCAGCAGCCGGGGGATTTTGAACACTGAAGCTTTCTTT. It specifies CASSRGILNTEAFF.

The chain employs TRBV5-1 and TRBJ2-3, with TRBD2 identical over 9 bases. The V gene end was trimmed by 5 bases and the J gene end by 10 bases; junction bases not matched to a gene: 8. The length of the CDR3 is 13 residues. CDR1 and CDR2 from the germline V gene are SGHRS and YFSETQ. The CDR3 reads CASSGTSIRAQYF. For the CDR3, the DNA is TGCGCCAGCAGTGGGACTAGCATCAGGGCGCAGTATTTT.

The rearrangement uses TRBV30 and TRBJ2-5; unclear D gene. V shed 0 bases and J shed 7 bases, with 12 bases lying between them. CDR1 and CDR2 (germline): GTSNPN, SVGIG (reference sequence). The CDR3 contains 13 residues. The CDR3 loop reads CAWSVSVAGTQYF. CDR3 sequence (DNA): TGTGCCTGGAGTGTATCCGTCGCTGGGACCCAGTACTTC.

The DNA of the CDR3 is TGTGCCAGCAGTTACTCCCGGCAGGGGGTTCTTGGCTACACCTTC. Translating it yields CASSYSRQGVLGYTF. This chain joins TRBV6-5 and TRBJ1-2; 7 bases fit TRBD1. The V gene end was trimmed by 0 bases and the J gene end by 7 bases; junction bases not matched to a gene: 8. The CDR3 is 15 residues long. Germline V gives CDR1 MNHEY, CDR2 SVGAGI.

J is TRBJ1-5 and V is TRBV6-2 or TRBV6-3; TRBD1 might be the D (5 bases). V shed 5 bases and J shed 0 bases, with 11 bases lying between them. Per germline, CDR1 MNHEY and CDR2 SVGEGT. CDR3 size: 15 residues. CDR3 bases: TGTGCCAGCAGTGACAGCATCCATAGCAATCAGCCCCAGCATTTT. Translated, it gives CASSDSIHSNQPQHF.